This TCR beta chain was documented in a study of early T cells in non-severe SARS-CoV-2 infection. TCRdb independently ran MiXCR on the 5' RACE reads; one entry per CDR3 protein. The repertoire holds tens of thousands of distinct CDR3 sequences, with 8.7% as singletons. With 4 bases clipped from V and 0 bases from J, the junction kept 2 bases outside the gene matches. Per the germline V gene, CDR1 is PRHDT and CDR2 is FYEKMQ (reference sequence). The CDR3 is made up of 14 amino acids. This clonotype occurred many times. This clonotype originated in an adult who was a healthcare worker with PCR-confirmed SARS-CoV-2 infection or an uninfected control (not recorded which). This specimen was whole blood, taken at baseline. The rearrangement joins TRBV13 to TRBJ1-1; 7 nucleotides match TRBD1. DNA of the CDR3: TGTGCCAGCAGCTCGACAGGGTTGAACACTGAAGCTTTCTTT. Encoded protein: CASSSTGLNTEAFF.